This TCR beta chain was identified during a study of T cells in Graves' hyperthyroidism and ophthalmopathy. Study-wide background: Sampling of peripheral blood happened at initial diagnosis, prior to any treatment.

The germline V gene has CDR1 ENHRY and CDR2 SYGVKD. The CDR3 consists of 14 residues. The V gene lost 4 bases and the J gene lost 7 bases, with 14 bases spanning the gap. It was RNA transcripts that yielded the amplified TCR beta CDR3 regions. A set of HTBI primers served as the primers for a first-round RT-PCR of the TCR CDR3. Using its own MiXCR run on the multiplex PCR reads, TCRdb lists one record per CDR3 protein. There are hundreds of thousands of distinct CDR3 sequences in the sample; over 15% occur only once, and approximately 18% lies in the top ten. The gene calls are TRBV10-3 and TRBJ1-5; perhaps TRBD1 as D (5 bases). Specimen: blood. This receptor was obtained from a young woman with Graves' hyperthyroidism. This chain's CDR3 is CAISAFQEGQPQHF. CDR3 sequence (DNA): TGTGCCATCAGTGCGTTTCAGGAGGGGCAGCCCCAGCATTTT.